The source of this T cell receptor (beta chain) is a study of blood T cells in healthy people across ages. Study-wide results and limits: Getting older went along with TCR beta diversity per million T cells dropping roughly linearly. Estimated diversity that came from one million T cells was considered an underestimate.

Sample-barcoded 5' priming and a J-beta primer mix drove a second PCR of 7 to 11 cycles. TCRdb independently ran MiXCR on the 5' RACE reads; one entry per CDR3 protein. Counted here are some 700,000 distinct CDR3 sequences, roughly 47% occurring once; the ten biggest clones make up roughly 19%. The sample holds a few counts of this clonotype. Its target is unknown. The CDR3 loop spans 15 amino acids. The germline V gene has CDR1 LNHDA and CDR2 SQIVND (reference sequence). Between the trimmed V and J ends, which lost 5 bases and 10 bases, there was a span of 21 bases. Total RNA, at least 5.5 micrograms per sample, came from PBMCs.

The chain is built from TRBV19 and TRBJ2-1; D is possibly TRBD1 or TRBD2 (5 bases each). The TCR sequence derives from a woman in her sixties or seventies in good health. Material for sequencing was blood. CDR3 sequence (DNA): TGTGCCAGTAGTCCCGCAGAGATTCGGGGCAAAGAGCAGTTCTTC. Amino acids: CASSPAEIRGKEQFF.